Included here is one T cell receptor (beta chain) sequence, with context. Antigen specificity is unknown. TCR beta VDJ combinations and CDR3 sequences were profiled from genomic DNA. TCRdb fed the reads into MiXCR, producing one record per CDR3 protein. The data show a few hundred thousand distinct CDR3 sequences, about 50% seen once. This entry is derived from a study of CD8+CD57+ T cells in acquired aplastic anemia. Looking at the study overall: The average for DNA from sorted CD4+ and CD8+ cells was roughly 3 ug. Whole-study results and caveats: No significant difference in CD8+ Simpson's diversity was found between patients and controls. Common to patients and controls were 25 to 30 CD8+ CDR3 sequences.

CD8+CD57+ cell expansion, shown by flow cytometry, had occurred in the patients selected for sequencing. All participating patients were living with severe acquired aplastic anemia. CDR3 length: 14 amino acids. Per germline, CDR1 SGHRS and CDR2 YFSETQ. V was pared by 0 bases and J by 1 base, with 7 bases between. The chain links TRBV5-1 to TRBJ1-2; maybe TRBD1 (5 bases). The source material was sorted CD4+, CD8+, or CD8+CD57+ T cells (not recorded which) from PBMCs. This clonotype was obtained from a human donor with aplastic anemia. The CDR3 DNA sequence: TGCGCCAGCAGCTTGGGACAGTATAACTATGGCTACACCTTC. Its protein is CASSLGQYNYGYTF.